The rows below give T cell receptor beta chains drawn from one sample of a study of monozygotic twins with inflammatory bowel disease. One entry per CDR3 protein, without DNA, is what TCRdb gives after re-calling the 5' RACE reads. This sample's table has more than 300,000 distinct CDR3 sequences. Input material: blood. These receptors came from a human donor with ulcerative colitis or Crohn's disease, or a healthy co-twin of an affected twin (not recorded which). Each CDR3 is given with its conserved first and last residue.

J gene	V gene	CDR3 length	CDR3 protein
TRBJ2-3	TRBV5-1	14	CASSLSGWSDTQYF
TRBJ2-1	TRBV18	17	CASSPPKLAGLYSEQFF
TRBJ2-7	TRBV12-3/TRBV12-4	14	CASSLWGNENEQYF
TRBJ2-3	TRBV11-2	15	CASSLVVGGGDTQYF
TRBJ2-7	TRBV12-3/TRBV12-4	15	CASSFPAGSGYEQYF
TRBJ1-3	TRBV3-1	16	CASSQWYRASGNTIYF
TRBJ2-2	TRBV4-3	15	CASSQEARGTGELFF
TRBJ2-7	TRBV11-2	14	CASSLDRQSYEQYF
TRBJ2-7	TRBV29-1	14	CSVCQTVNSYEQYF
TRBJ1-4	TRBV7-8	14	CASSDGRANEKLFF
TRBJ1-2	TRBV7-9	15	CASSLLLQGRNGYTF
TRBJ1-2	TRBV5-6	15	CASSSIPGQSYGYTF
TRBJ2-4	TRBV28	15	CASSLMAPAGNIQYF
TRBJ2-3	TRBV20-1	15	CSARDEAGRTDTQYF
TRBJ2-2	TRBV29-1	16	CSVQRGQSTNTGELFF
TRBJ1-1	TRBV6-1	15	CASSIDPTQGLGAFF
TRBJ2-7	TRBV12-3/TRBV12-4	13	CASSLGPGVGQYF
TRBJ2-7	TRBV5-5	12	CASSLASDEQYF
TRBJ2-3	TRBV5-4	13	CASSLERTDTQYF
TRBJ2-2	TRBV6-2/TRBV6-3	16	CASKIWDGYFTGELFF
TRBJ2-1	TRBV12-3/TRBV12-4	17	CASSYARGQGKLNEQFF
TRBJ2-7	TRBV5-4	13	CASSSRQGYEQYF
TRBJ1-1	TRBV19	14	CASSYQGANTEAFF
TRBJ1-2	TRBV12-3/TRBV12-4	15	CASSVRWGSYSGYTF
TRBJ2-5	TRBV23-1	18	CASSQLDRGDKHEETQYF
TRBJ2-5	TRBV7-2	16	CASSSRQPIREETQYF
TRBJ1-1	TRBV6-2/TRBV6-3	17	CASSYASGRVLRTEAFF
TRBJ2-3	TRBV28	15	CATLRRRLSTDTQYF
TRBJ1-3	TRBV7-3	16	CASSPAGGTSGNTIYF
TRBJ1-6	TRBV20-1	18	CSARDPGTGSSYNSPLHF
TRBJ2-7	TRBV28	14	CASSFSGSVYEQYF
TRBJ2-1	TRBV24-1	13	CATSDFGDNEQFF
TRBJ2-4	TRBV11-1	15	CASSPASLAKNIQYF
TRBJ1-2	TRBV12-3/TRBV12-4	11	CASSNGLGYTF
TRBJ2-3	TRBV20-1	14	CSASRDGEGDTQYF
TRBJ1-4	TRBV12-3/TRBV12-4	15	CASSTHQATNEKLFF
TRBJ2-7	TRBV7-2	15	CASSRDLTKPYEQYF
TRBJ2-5	TRBV7-9	17	CASSRTTGTGGQETQYF
TRBJ2-2	TRBV5-8	17	CASSSLWGGSNTGELFF
TRBJ1-1	TRBV30	14	CAWNDRNPNTEAFF
TRBJ2-5	TRBV6-4	16	CASSGQKHASQETQYF
TRBJ1-2	TRBV25-1	15	CASSELRTGDYGYTF
TRBJ2-1	TRBV7-2	14	CASRKPRPYNEQFF
TRBJ1-1	TRBV29-1	11	CSVVSGTEAFF
TRBJ2-7	TRBV7-2	17	CASSPAVRVGDDYEQYF
TRBJ2-5	TRBV7-2	16	CASSPSRLQWEETQYF
TRBJ1-2	TRBV4-1	17	CASSQRPRQGSHYGYTF
TRBJ2-1	TRBV20-1	15	CSARDDRGSWNEQFF
TRBJ1-1	TRBV12-3/TRBV12-4	14	CASSLGSGGHEAFF
TRBJ1-4	TRBV5-1	15	CTSSLNTGGNEKLFF
TRBJ2-1	TRBV10-3	19	CAISSHRGGTSVKYNEQFF
TRBJ2-1	TRBV15	15	CATSNKRGSYNEQFF
TRBJ1-5	TRBV27	15	CASSLQGGGNQPQHF
TRBJ1-3	TRBV7-8	14	CASSFSQDGNTIYF
TRBJ2-3	TRBV20-1	15	CSARAGQTITDTQYF